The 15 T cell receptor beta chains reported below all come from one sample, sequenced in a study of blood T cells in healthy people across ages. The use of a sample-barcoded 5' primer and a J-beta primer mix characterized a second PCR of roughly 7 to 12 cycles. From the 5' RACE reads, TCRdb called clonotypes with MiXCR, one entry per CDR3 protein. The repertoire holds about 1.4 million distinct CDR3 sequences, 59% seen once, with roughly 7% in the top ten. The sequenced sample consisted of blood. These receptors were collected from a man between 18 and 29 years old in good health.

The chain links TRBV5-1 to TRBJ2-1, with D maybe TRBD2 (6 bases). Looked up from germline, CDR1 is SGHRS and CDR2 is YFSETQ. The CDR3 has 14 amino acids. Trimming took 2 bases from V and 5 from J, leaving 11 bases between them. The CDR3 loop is CASSFRDSNNEQFF. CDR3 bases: TGCGCCAGCAGCTTCCGGGACTCTAACAATGAGCAGTTCTTC.

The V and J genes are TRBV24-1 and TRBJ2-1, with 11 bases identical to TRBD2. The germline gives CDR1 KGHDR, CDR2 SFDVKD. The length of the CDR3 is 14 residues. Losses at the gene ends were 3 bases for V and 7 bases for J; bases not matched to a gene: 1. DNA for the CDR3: TGTGCCACCAGTGATCCTAGCGGGAGGAATGAGCAGTTCTTC. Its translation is CATSDPSGRNEQFF.

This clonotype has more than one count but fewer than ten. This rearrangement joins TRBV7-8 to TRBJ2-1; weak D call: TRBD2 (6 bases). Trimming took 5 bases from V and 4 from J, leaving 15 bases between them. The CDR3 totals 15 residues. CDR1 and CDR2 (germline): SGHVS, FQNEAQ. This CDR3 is CASSGSSGEYNEQFF. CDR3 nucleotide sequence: TGTGCCAGCAGCGGTAGTAGCGGAGAGTACAATGAGCAGTTCTTC.

The DNA of the CDR3 is TGTGCCAGCAGTCCGGACAGGGGCTTGGGCAATGAGCAGTACTTC. Translated: CASSPDRGLGNEQYF. V and J are TRBV11-3 and TRBJ2-5, with 9 positions matching TRBD1. With 6 bases clipped from V and 11 bases from J, the junction kept 16 bases outside the gene matches. The CDR3 sequence is 15 residues long. Germline V gene data show CDR1 as SGHNT and CDR2 as YENEEA.

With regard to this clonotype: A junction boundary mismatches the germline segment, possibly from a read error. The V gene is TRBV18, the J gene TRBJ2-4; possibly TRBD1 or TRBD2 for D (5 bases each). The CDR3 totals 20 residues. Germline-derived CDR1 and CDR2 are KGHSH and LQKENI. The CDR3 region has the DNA TGTGCCGGCTCACACAAGGGACCGTTCACACCTGCCCTAGCCAAAAACATTCAGTACTTC. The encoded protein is CAGSHKGPFTPALAKNIQYF.

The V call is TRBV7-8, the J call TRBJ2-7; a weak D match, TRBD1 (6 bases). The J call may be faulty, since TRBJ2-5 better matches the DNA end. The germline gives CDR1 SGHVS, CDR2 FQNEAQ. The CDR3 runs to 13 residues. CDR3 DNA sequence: TGTGCCAGCAGAAAGGACAGAGCTGGGACCCAGTACTTC. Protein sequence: CASRKDRAGTQYF.

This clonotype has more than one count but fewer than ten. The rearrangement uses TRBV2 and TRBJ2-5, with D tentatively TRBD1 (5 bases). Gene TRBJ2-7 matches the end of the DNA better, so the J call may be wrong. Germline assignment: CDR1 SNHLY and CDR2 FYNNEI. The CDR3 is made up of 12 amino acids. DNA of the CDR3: TGTGCCAGCAGGGATCAGGGAAACGAGCAGTACTTC. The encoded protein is CASRDQGNEQYF.

Here the CDR3 DNA reads TGTGCCAGCTCTCCTCAGCGAAGTTTGTACGAGCAGTACTTC. It codes for CASSPQRSLYEQYF. The V and J genes are TRBV2 and TRBJ2-7; no firm D call. Germline V gives CDR1 SNHLY, CDR2 FYNNEI. V was clipped by 8 bases and J by 4 bases, with 18 bases between them. The CDR3 has 14 residues.

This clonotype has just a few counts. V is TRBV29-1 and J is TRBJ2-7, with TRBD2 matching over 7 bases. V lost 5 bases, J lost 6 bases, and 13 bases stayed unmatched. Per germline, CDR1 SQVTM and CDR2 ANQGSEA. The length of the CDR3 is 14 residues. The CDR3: CSVFLAVGSAEQYF. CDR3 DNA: TGCAGCGTTTTCCTAGCGGTGGGATCAGCCGAGCAGTACTTC.

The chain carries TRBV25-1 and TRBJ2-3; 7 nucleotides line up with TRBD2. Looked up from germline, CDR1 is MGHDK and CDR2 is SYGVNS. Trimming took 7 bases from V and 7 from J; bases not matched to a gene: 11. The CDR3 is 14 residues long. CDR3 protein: CASKMGGNAYTQYF. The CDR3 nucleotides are TGTGCCAGCAAAATGGGGGGGAACGCATATACGCAGTATTTT.

The CDR3 DNA is TGTGCCAGCAGCTTCGGACAGGGGGCCGCCAAAAACATTCAGTACTTC. This translates into CASSFGQGAAKNIQYF. The V call is TRBV7-2, the J call TRBJ2-4; 11 positions match TRBD1. Germline lookup yields CDR1 SGHTA and CDR2 FQGNSA. The junction had 2 bases not matched to a gene; V was cut back by 3 bases and J by 1 base. The CDR3 runs 16 residues.

CDR3 DNA sequence: TGTGCCAGCAGCGCCGGTGGACAGGGGGCCTACGAGCAGTACTTC. Protein sequence: CASSAGGQGAYEQYF. The chain combines TRBV7-9 with TRBJ2-7; 10 bases agree with TRBD1. Trimming cost V 5 bases and J 2 bases; bases outside gene matches: 6. The CDR3 totals 15 residues. Germline CDR1 is SEHNR and CDR2 is FQNEAQ (reference sequence).

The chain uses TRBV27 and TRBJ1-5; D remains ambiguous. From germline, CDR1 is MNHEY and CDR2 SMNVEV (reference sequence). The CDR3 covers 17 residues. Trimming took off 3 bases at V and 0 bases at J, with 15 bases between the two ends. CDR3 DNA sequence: TGTGCCAGCAGTTTGATACACCCGGCATATAGCAATCAGCCCCAGCATTTT. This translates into CASSLIHPAYSNQPQHF.

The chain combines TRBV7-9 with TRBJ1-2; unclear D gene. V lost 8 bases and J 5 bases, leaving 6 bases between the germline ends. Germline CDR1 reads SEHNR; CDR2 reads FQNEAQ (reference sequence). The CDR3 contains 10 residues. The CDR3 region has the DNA TGTGCCAGCGACTCTTATGGCTACACCTTC. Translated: CASDSYGYTF.

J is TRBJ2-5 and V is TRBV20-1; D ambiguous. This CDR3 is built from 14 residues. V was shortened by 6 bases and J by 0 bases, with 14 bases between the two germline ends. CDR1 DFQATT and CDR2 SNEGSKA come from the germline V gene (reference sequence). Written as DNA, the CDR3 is TGCAGTGCACCCCCGGACCCGTACCAAGAGACCCAGTACTTC. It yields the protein CSAPPDPYQETQYF.